This TCR beta chain was captured by sequencing in a study of siplizumab effects on memory and regulatory T cells. From germline, CDR1 is GTSNPN and CDR2 SVGIG (reference sequence). V lost 3 bases and J lost 3, with 9 bases in between. This CDR3 comprises 12 residues. Measured with immunoSEQ multiplex PCR; TCRdb has only the in-frame clones, and not every one. The table lists 100,000 to 110,000 clones, more than 90% of them singletons, with about 0.15% in the top ten. This rearrangement joins TRBV30 to TRBJ2-7, with a tentative D call TRBD2 (6 bases). The clonotype was recovered from a human donor in good health. The sequencing input was CD4+ T cells sorted from blood. In DNA form, the CDR3 reads TGTGCCTGGAGCCCGGGGGTCTACGAGCAGTACTTC. Its protein is CAWSPGVYEQYF.